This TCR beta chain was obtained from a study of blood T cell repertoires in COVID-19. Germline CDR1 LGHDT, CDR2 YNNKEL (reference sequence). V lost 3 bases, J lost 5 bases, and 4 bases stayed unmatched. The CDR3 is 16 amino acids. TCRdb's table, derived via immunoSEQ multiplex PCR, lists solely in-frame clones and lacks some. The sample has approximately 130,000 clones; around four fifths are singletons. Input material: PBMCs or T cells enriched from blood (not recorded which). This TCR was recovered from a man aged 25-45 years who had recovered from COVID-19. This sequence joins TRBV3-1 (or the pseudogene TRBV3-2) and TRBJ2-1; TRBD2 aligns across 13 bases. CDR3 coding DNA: TGTGCCAGCAGCCAGTCCGGGACTAGCGGGAACAATGAGCAGTTCTTC. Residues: CASSQSGTSGNNEQFF.